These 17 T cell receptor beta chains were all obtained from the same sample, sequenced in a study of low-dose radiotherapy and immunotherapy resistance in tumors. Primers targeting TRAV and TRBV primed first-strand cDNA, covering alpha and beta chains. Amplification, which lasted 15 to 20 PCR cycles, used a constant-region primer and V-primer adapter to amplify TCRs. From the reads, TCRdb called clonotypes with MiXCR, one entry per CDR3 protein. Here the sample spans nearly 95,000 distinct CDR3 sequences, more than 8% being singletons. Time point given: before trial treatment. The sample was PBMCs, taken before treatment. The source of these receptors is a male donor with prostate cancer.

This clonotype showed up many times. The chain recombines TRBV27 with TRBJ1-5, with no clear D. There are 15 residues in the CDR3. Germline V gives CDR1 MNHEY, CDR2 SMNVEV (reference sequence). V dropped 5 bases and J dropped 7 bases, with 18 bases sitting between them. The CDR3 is CASSPSHPLRQPQHF. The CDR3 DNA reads TGTGCCAGCAGTCCCAGCCACCCCCTGAGGCAGCCCCAGCATTTT.

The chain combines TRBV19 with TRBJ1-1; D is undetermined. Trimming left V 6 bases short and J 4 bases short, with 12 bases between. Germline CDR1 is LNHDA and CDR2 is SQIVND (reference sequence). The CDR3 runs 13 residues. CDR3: CASRGYVGTEAFF. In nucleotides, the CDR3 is TGTGCCAGTAGAGGGTACGTCGGCACTGAAGCTTTCTTT.

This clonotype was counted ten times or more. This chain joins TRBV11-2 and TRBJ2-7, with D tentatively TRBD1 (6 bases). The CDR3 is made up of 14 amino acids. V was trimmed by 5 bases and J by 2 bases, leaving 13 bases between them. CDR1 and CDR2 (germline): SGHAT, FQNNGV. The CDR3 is CASSGDTTAYEQYF. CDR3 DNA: TGTGCCAGCAGCGGGGACACCACGGCCTACGAGCAGTACTTC.

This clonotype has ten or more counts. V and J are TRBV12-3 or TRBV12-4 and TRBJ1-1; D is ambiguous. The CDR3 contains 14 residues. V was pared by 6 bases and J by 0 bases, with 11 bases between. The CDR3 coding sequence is TGTGCCAGCAGGATTGGACGGATGAACACTGAAGCTTTCTTT. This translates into CASRIGRMNTEAFF.

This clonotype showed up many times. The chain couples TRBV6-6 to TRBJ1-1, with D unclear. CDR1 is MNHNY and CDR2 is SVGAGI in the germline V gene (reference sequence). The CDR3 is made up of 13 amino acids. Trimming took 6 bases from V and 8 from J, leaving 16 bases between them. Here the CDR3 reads CASSRLEAREAFF. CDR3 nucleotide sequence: TGTGCCAGCAGCCGGCTCGAGGCGCGCGAAGCTTTCTTT.

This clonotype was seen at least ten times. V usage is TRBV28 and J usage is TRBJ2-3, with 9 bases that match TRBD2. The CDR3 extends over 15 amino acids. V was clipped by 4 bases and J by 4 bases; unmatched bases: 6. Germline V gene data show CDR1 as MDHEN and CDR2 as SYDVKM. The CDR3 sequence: CASSSEREVPDTQYF. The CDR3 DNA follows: TGTGCCAGCAGTTCAGAGCGGGAGGTCCCAGATACGCAGTATTTT.

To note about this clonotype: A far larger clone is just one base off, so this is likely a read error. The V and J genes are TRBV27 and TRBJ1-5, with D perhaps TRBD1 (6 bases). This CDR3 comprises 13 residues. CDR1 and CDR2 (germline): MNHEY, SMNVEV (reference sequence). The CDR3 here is CATRGSVNQTQHF. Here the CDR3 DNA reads TGTGCCACCAGGGGAAGCGTCAATCAGACCCAGCATTTT.

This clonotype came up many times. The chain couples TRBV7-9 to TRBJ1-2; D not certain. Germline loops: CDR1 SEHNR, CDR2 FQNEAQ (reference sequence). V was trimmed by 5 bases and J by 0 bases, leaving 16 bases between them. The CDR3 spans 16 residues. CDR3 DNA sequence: TGTGCCAGCAGCCCTACATTGGCGAGAGCTAACTATGGCTACACCTTC. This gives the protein CASSPTLARANYGYTF.

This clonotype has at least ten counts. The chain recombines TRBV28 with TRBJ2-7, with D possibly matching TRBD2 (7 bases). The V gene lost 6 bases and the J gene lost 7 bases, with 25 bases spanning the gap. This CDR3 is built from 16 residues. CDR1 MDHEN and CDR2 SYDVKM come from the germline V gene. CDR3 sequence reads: CASSFSPGGQSREQYF. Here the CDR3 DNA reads TGTGCCAGCAGCTTCTCCCCCGGGGGGCAATCAAGGGAGCAGTACTTC.

CDR3 DNA sequence: TGCAGTGCTGACCCTGGACAGGGGGCGGGGGAGACCCAGTACTTC. Translation: CSADPGQGAGETQYF. The chain combines TRBV20-1 with TRBJ2-5, with TRBD1 identical over 11 bases. V lost 5 bases, J lost 5 bases, and 10 bases stayed unmatched. Germline lookup yields CDR1 DFQATT and CDR2 SNEGSKA (reference sequence). The CDR3 runs to 15 residues.

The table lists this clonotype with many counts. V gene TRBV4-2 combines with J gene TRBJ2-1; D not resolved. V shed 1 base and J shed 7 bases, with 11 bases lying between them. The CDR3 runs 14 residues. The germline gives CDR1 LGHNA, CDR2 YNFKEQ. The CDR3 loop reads CASSQGSQVNEQFF. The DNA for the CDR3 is TGTGCCAGCAGCCAAGGATCCCAGGTTAATGAGCAGTTCTTC.

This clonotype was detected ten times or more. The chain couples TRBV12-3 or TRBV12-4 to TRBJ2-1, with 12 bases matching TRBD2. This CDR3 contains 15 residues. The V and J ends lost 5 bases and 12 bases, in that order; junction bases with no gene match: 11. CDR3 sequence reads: CASSPRLAGEVGQFF. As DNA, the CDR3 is TGTGCCAGCAGTCCACGACTAGCGGGAGAGGTTGGGCAGTTCTTC.

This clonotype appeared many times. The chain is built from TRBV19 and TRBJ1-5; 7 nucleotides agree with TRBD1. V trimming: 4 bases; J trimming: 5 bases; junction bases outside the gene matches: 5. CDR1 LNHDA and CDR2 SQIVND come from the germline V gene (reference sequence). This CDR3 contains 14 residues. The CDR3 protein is CASSKVGTDQPQHF. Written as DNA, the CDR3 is TGTGCCAGTAGTAAGGTCGGGACAGATCAGCCCCAGCATTTT.

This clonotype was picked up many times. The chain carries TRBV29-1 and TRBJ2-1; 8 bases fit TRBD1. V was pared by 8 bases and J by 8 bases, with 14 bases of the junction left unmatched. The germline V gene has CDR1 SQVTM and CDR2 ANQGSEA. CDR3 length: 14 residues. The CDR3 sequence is CSYQAQGAQDEQFF. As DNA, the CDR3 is TGCAGCTACCAGGCGCAGGGGGCGCAGGATGAGCAGTTCTTC.

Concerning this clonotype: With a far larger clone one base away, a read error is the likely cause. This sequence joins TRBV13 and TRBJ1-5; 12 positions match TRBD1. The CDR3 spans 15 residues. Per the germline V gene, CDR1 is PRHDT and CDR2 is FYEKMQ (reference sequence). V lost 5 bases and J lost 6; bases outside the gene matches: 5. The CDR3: CASSAGTGGSQPQHF. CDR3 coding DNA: TGTGCCAGCAGCGCCGGGACAGGGGGCAGTCAGCCCCAGCATTTT. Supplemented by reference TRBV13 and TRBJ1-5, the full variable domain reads AAGVIQSPRHLIKEKRETATLKCYPIPRHDTVYWYQQGPGQDPQFLISFYEKMQSDKGSIPDRFSAQQFSDYHSELNMSSLELGDSALYFCASSAGTGGSQPQHFGDGTRLSIL.

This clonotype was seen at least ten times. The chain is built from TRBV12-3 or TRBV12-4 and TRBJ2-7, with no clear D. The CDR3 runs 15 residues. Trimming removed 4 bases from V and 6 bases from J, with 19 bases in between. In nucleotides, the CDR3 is TGTGCCAGCAGTTCCTTCACAGATACTCCCGGCGAGCAGTACTTC. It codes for CASSSFTDTPGEQYF.

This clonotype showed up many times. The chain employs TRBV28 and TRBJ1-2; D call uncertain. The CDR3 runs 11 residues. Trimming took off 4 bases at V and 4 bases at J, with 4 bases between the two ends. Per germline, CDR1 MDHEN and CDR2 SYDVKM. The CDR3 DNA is TGTGCCAGCAGTTACAGCTATGGCTACACCTTC. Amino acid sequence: CASSYSYGYTF.